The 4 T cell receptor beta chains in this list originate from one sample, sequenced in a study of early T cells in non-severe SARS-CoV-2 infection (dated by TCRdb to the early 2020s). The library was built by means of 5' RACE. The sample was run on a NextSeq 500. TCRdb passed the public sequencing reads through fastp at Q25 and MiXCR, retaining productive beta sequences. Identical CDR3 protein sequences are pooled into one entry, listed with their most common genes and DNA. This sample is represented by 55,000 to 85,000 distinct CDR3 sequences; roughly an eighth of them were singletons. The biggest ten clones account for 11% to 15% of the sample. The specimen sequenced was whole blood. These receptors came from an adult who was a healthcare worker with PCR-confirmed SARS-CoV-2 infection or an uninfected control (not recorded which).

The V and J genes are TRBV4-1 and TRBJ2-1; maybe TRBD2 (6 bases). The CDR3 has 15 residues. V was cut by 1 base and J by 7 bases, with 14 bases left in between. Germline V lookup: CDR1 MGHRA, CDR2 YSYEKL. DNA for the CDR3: TGCGCCAGCAGCCAAGTTGGAGGGTTGGGTAATGAGCAGTTCTTC. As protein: CASSQVGGLGNEQFF.

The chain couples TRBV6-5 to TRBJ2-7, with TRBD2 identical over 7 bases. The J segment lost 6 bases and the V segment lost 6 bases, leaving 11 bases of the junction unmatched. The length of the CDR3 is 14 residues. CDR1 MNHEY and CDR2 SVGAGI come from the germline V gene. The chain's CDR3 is CASRGTTPAGEQYF. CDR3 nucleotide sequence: TGTGCCAGCAGAGGGACTACTCCCGCCGGCGAGCAGTACTTC.

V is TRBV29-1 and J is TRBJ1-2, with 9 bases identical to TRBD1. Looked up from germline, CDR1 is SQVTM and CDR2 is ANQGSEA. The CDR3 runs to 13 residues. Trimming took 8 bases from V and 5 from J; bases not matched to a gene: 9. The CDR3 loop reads CSLRTGDEYGYTF. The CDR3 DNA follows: TGCAGCCTCCGGACAGGGGACGAATATGGCTACACCTTC.

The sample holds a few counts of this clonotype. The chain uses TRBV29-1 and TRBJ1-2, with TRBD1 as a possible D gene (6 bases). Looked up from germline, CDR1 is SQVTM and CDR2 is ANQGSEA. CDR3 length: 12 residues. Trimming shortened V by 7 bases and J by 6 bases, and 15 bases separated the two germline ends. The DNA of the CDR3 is TGCAGCGCGCGCCGGACAGACCATGGCTACACCTTC. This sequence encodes CSARRTDHGYTF.